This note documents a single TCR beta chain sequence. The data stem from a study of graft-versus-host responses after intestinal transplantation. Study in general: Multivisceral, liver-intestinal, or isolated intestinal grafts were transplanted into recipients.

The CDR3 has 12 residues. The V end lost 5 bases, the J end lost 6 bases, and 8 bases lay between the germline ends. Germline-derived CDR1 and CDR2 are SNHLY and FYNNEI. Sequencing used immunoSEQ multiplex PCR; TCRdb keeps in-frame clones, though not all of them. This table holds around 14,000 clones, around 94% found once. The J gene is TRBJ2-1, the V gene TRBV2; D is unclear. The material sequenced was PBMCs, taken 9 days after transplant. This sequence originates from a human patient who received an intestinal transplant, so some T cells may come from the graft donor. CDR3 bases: TGTGCCAGCAGTCATGCGTCCAATGAGCAGTTCTTC. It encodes CASSHASNEQFF. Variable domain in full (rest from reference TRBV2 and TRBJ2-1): EPEVTQTPSHQVTQMGQEVILRCVPISNHLYFYWYRQILGQKVEFLVSFYNNEISEKSEIFDDQFSVERPDGSNFTLKIRSTKLEDSAMYFCASSHASNEQFFGPGTRLTVL.